A selection of T cell receptor beta chains follows, all from one sample in a study of blood T cell repertoires in COVID-19. The assay was immunoSEQ multiplex PCR, and TCRdb's table has in-frame clones only and misses some. The sample holds fewer than 450,000 clones, approximately 88% seen once. The sequenced material came from peripheral blood. These receptors were collected from a woman aged 45-65 years with COVID-19, enrolled during active disease. Both conserved end residues are part of each CDR3. D genes are given only for firm matches. Clone sizes are given selectively: once, few, many, or a class where the clone is expanded.

>TRBD2|-|TRBV19|TRBJ2-5
TGTGCCAGTAGTCTCAGCGGGGGGTACCAAGAGACCCAGTACTTC
CASSLSGGYQETQYF
>-|-|TRBV6-5|TRBJ1-1
TGTGCCAGCAGATTAGAGACTAGCCGGGGAGCTTTCTTT
CASRLETSRGAFF
>-|medium-sized|TRBV5-1|TRBJ1-1
TGCGCCAGCACCGATTCGACGGGGTGGGTGGCGAACACTGAAGCTTTCTTT
CASTDSTGWVANTEAFF
>TRBD1|-|TRBV5-1|TRBJ2-3
TGCGCCAGCAGCTTCGCCTTACAGGGGGCGAGCACAGATACGCAGTATTTT
CASSFALQGASTDTQYF
>-|-|TRBV6-1|TRBJ2-7
TGTGCCAGCAGTGAAGCGCGAGCCTACGAGCAGTACTTC
CASSEARAYEQYF
>-|-|TRBV7-9|TRBJ1-1
TGTGCCAGCAGCCCTCAGGGTTTTGGTCGAGCTTTCTTT
CASSPQGFGRAFF
>TRBD1|-|TRBV13|TRBJ1-2
TGTGCCAGCAGCTTACCGACAGGGGCGGGTGGCTACACCTTC
CASSLPTGAGGYTF
>TRBD1|-|TRBV27|TRBJ2-3
TGTGCCAGCAGTCCACTGACAGGGGGCGCGAATACGCAGTATTTT
CASSPLTGGANTQYF
>-|-|TRBV10-3|TRBJ1-1
TGTGCCTCTCAACAGGGCGAGAACACTGAAGCTTTCTTT
CASQQGENTEAFF
>-|-|TRBV7-9|TRBJ1-2
TGTGCCAGCAGCATCCGGGACATGGATGGCTACACCTTC
CASSIRDMDGYTF
>-|-|TRBV7-6|TRBJ2-7
TGTGCCAGCAGCTCCGTGGTGGACACGAGCTCCTACGAGCAGTACTTC
CASSSVVDTSSYEQYF
>TRBD1|-|TRBV27|TRBJ1-1
TGTGCCAGCAGTTCTCCCCCCTACAGGGGGGGCACTGAAGCTTTCTTT
CASSSPPYRGGTEAFF
>-|-|TRBV19|TRBJ1-1
TGTGCCACCCGACAGAATTTGAACACTGAAGCTTTCTTT
CATRQNLNTEAFF
>-|-|TRBV6-5|TRBJ1-1
TGTGCCAGCCCAGCGGGGAAGGACACTGAAGCTTTCTTT
CASPAGKDTEAFF
>-|-|TRBV5-4|TRBJ2-5
TGTGCCAGCCGCAAGTGGGGGGATCCAAGGACCCAGTACTTC
CASRKWGDPRTQYF
>-|-|TRBV10-2|TRBJ1-1
TGCGCCAGCAGTGACAATCAGGGGAACACTGAAGCTTTCTTT
CASSDNQGNTEAFF
>-|-|TRBV12-3/TRBV12-4|TRBJ1-1
TGTGCCAGCAGTTCTCAGGGGTACACTGAAGCTTTCTTT
CASSSQGYTEAFF
>-|-|TRBV5-1|TRBJ2-7
TGCGCCAGCAGCTTGGCCACAGGAACAGGCGAGCAGTACTTC
CASSLATGTGEQYF
>TRBD1|-|TRBV5-1|TRBJ1-1
TGCGCCAGCAGCTTGGCATACAGGGGGCGCGGTGAAGCTTTCTTT
CASSLAYRGRGEAFF
>TRBD1|-|TRBV12-3/TRBV12-4|TRBJ2-7
TGTGCCAGCAGTCAGACAGGGTTCTACGAGCAGTACTTC
CASSQTGFYEQYF
>-|-|TRBV12-2|TRBJ1-4
TGTGCAAGTCGCTTAGAGGGATTTGAGGGGGCTTCTTCCACTAATGAAAAACTGTTTTTT
CASRLEGFEGASSTNEKLFF
>-|-|TRBV2|TRBJ2-2
TGTGCCAGCAGGAATACTACTTCGAACACCGGGGAGCTGTTTTTT
CASRNTTSNTGELFF
>-|-|TRBV11-1|TRBJ1-4
TGTGCCAGCAGCTTCTTTGGGGCGCCTGGGAAACTGTTTTTT
CASSFFGAPGKLFF
>-|-|TRBV3-1/TRBV3-2|TRBJ1-4
TGTGCCAGCAGCCAATCCCGGGGGGTTGAAAAACTGTTTTTT
CASSQSRGVEKLFF
>TRBD1|-|TRBV7-2|TRBJ1-1
TGTGCCAGCAGCTTTACGGACAGGCCCGAAGCTTTCTTT
CASSFTDRPEAFF
>TRBD1|once|TRBV6-2/TRBV6-3|TRBJ1-1
TGTGCCAGCAGTTACGGGGACAGGAGAAGGAACACTGAAGCTTTCTTT
CASSYGDRRRNTEAFF
>-|-|TRBV6-5|TRBJ1-6
TGTGCCAGCAGAGGACAGTTAAATTCACCCCTCCACTTT
CASRGQLNSPLHF
>-|-|TRBV3-1/TRBV3-2|TRBJ1-1
TGTGCCAGCAGCCCGGGAGGAGCCACTGAAGCTTTCTTT
CASSPGGATEAFF
>TRBD1|-|TRBV24-1|TRBJ1-2
TGTGCCACCAGTGATTCAGACAGGGGAAGCTATGGCTACACCTTC
CATSDSDRGSYGYTF
>-|-|TRBV5-4|TRBJ2-5
TGTGCCAGCAGCGGTGGACAGCAAGAGACCCAGTACTTC
CASSGGQQETQYF
>-|once|TRBV6-5|TRBJ1-3
TGTGCCATCGGACGGGGGGCCGGAAACACCATATATTTT
CAIGRGAGNTIYF
>-|few|TRBV2|TRBJ1-1
TGTGCCAGCAGTGGGGCTGGTGAAGCTTTCTTT
CASSGAGEAFF